The 6 T cell receptor beta chains given below trace back to one sample, sequenced in a study of blood T cell repertoires in COVID-19. Measured with immunoSEQ multiplex PCR; TCRdb has only the in-frame clones, and not every one. The top ten hold approximately 3.9% of the sample, which has over 85,000 clones, around 76% seen once. Material: peripheral blood. The receptors stem from a woman aged 80 or over with acute or convalescent COVID-19.

The chain carries TRBV4-2 and TRBJ1-2, with TRBD1 matching 7 bases. The J segment lost 2 bases and the V segment lost 1 base, leaving 10 bases of the junction unmatched. The CDR3 runs 17 residues. Per germline, CDR1 LGHNA and CDR2 YNFKEQ. The CDR3 DNA sequence: TGTGCCAGCAGCCAAGTTCTGGGACAGAGACAGAACTATGGCTACACCTTC. Protein: CASSQVLGQRQNYGYTF.

The rearrangement joins TRBV7-9 to TRBJ2-5; D possibly corresponds to TRBD2 (6 bases). Per germline, CDR1 SEHNR and CDR2 FQNEAQ (reference sequence). Trimming removed 3 bases at V and 2 bases at J, with 19 bases between. CDR3 length: 17 residues. CDR3 amino acids: CASSFGSGGVEQETQYF. The CDR3 DNA reads as TGTGCCAGCAGCTTTGGATCAGGCGGGGTGGAACAAGAGACCCAGTACTTC.

This clone was seen a few times. This chain links TRBV6-5 with TRBJ2-7; 10 bases align to TRBD1. V was clipped by 0 bases and J by 3 bases; unmatched bases: 5. CDR1 is MNHEY and CDR2 is SVGAGI in the germline V gene. The CDR3 contains 16 residues. CDR3 DNA sequence: TGTGCCAGCAGTTACTCAAGGACAGGGGGTGACTACGAGCAGTACTTC. It encodes CASSYSRTGGDYEQYF.

This chain links TRBV30 with TRBJ2-5, with D unclear. The germline V gene encodes CDR1 GTSNPN and CDR2 SVGIG (reference sequence). CDR3 length: 13 amino acids. V lost 7 bases and J 1 base, leaving 13 bases between the germline ends. CDR3 sequence reads: CASSAQVQETQYF. The DNA of the CDR3 is TGTGCCTCTTCAGCCCAGGTCCAAGAGACCCAGTACTTC.

The chain is built from TRBV12-3 or TRBV12-4 and TRBJ1-1, with a possible D match to TRBD1 (6 bases). Trimming took 3 bases from V and 9 from J, leaving 11 bases between them. The CDR3 loop spans 12 amino acids. CDR3 protein: CASSFNRDKAFF. CDR3 in DNA: TGTGCCAGCAGTTTCAACAGGGACAAAGCTTTCTTT.

This rearrangement joins TRBV2 to TRBJ2-3; 15 nucleotides align to TRBD2. This CDR3 has 15 residues. V was pared by 4 bases and J by 7 bases, with 3 bases of the junction left unmatched. The V gene's germline CDR1 is SNHLY and CDR2 FYNNEI. The CDR3 sequence: CASSGTSGGANTQYF. The DNA of the CDR3 is TGTGCCAGCAGTGGGACTAGCGGGGGGGCGAATACGCAGTATTTT.